This is a list of T cell receptor beta chains from one sample in a study of blood T cells in healthy people across ages. Each CDR3 protein gets one entry after TCRdb re-called the 5' RACE reads with MiXCR. Of approximately 790,000 distinct CDR3 sequences listed, about 59% are singletons. Sequencing used blood. The source is a young man in good health. Both conserved end residues are part of each CDR3. D genes are given only for firm matches. Clone size is not always given. Where it is, it says once, few, many or a class for expanded clones.

cdr3_length	v_call	clone_size	j_call	d_call	cdr3_aa	cdr3_nt
16	TRBV4-3	-	TRBJ2-7	-	CAGSQDLRRPPYEQYF	TGCGCCGGCAGCCAAGATCTAAGAAGGCCCCCCTACGAGCAGTACTTC
17	TRBV12-3/TRBV12-4	once	TRBJ2-2	TRBD2	CASSLRLAGGNTGELFF	TGTGCCAGCAGTTTAAGGCTAGCGGGGGGGAACACCGGGGAGCTGTTTTTT
16	TRBV7-9	-	TRBJ2-7	-	CATRLHRETEPYEQYF	TGTGCCACCAGGCTCCATCGTGAGACAGAGCCCTACGAGCAGTACTTC
14	TRBV20-1	-	TRBJ1-2	-	CSARDTTTNYGYTF	TGCAGTGCTAGAGATACGACAACTAACTATGGCTACACCTTC
16	TRBV29-1	-	TRBJ1-2	TRBD1	CSVDGGLTGANYGYTF	TGCAGCGTTGATGGGGGCCTAACAGGGGCCAACTATGGCTACACCTTC
14	TRBV7-9	-	TRBJ2-7	TRBD2	CASSPSWLADEQYF	TGTGCCAGCAGCCCTAGCTGGCTAGCGGACGAGCAGTACTTC
11	TRBV20-1	few	TRBJ2-4	-	CSASVPGEQYF	TGCAGTGCTAGTGTCCCGGGGGAGCAGTACTTC
15	TRBV5-1	-	TRBJ2-7	-	CASSLVVGPSYEQYF	TGCGCCAGCAGCTTGGTGGTGGGGCCCTCCTACGAGCAGTACTTC
15	TRBV5-5	few	TRBJ2-3	-	CASSLGAGGTDTQYF	TGTGCCAGCAGCTTGGGGGCAGGGGGGACAGATACGCAGTATTTT
13	TRBV7-8	-	TRBJ2-1	-	CASSLREPNEQFF	TGTGCCAGCAGCTTAAGGGAGCCGAATGAGCAGTTCTTC
15	TRBV28	-	TRBJ2-1	TRBD2	CASGTWGLAGNEQFF	TGTGCCAGCGGGACGTGGGGACTAGCGGGCAATGAGCAGTTCTTC
14	TRBV12-3/TRBV12-4	-	TRBJ2-7	-	CASSLIGVLYEQYF	TGTGCCAGCAGTTTAATCGGGGTCCTCTACGAGCAGTACTTC
15	TRBV5-1	-	TRBJ1-1	-	CASSGRQIKNTEAFF	TGCGCCAGCAGCGGACGACAGATTAAGAACACTGAAGCTTTCTTT
16	TRBV5-1	-	TRBJ2-4	-	CASSADSTLAKNIQYF	TGCGCCAGCAGCGCAGACAGCACATTAGCCAAAAACATTCAGTACTTC
13	TRBV14	-	TRBJ1-2	-	CASSQASPYGYTF	TGTGCCAGCAGCCAAGCGTCTCCGTATGGCTACACCTTC
17	TRBV7-2	-	TRBJ2-7	-	CASSLTVVQISSYEQYF	TGTGCCAGCAGCTTAACGGTCGTTCAAATAAGCTCCTACGAGCAGTACTTC
13	TRBV20-1	-	TRBJ1-1	-	CSASGGGWTEAFF	TGCAGTGCATCGGGGGGCGGTTGGACTGAAGCTTTCTTT
14	TRBV28	-	TRBJ2-7	-	CASSFSGISYEQYF	TGTGCCAGCAGTTTCTCAGGAATCTCCTACGAGCAGTACTTC
13	TRBV6-2/TRBV6-3	-	TRBJ2-3	-	CATTGRGTDTQYF	TGTGCCACCACCGGTCGGGGGACAGATACGCAGTATTTT
11	TRBV7-2	once	TRBJ1-2	-	CASSLSFGYTF	TGTGCCAGCAGCTTAAGTTTTGGCTACACCTTC
16	TRBV4-2	-	TRBJ2-1	-	CASSQGSGEQYNEQFF	TGTGCCAGCAGCCAAGGTTCGGGGGAACAGTACAATGAGCAGTTCTTC
17	TRBV27	-	TRBJ1-2	TRBD1	CASSPAGQGATYYGYTF	TGTGCCAGCAGCCCAGCTGGACAGGGGGCTACATACTATGGCTACACCTTC
12	TRBV12-3/TRBV12-4	-	TRBJ2-1	-	CASRLWGGEQFF	TGTGCCAGCAGATTATGGGGAGGTGAGCAGTTCTTC
16	TRBV2	-	TRBJ1-2	-	CASSERGHLADYGYTF	TGTGCCAGCAGTGAAAGGGGACACCTTGCTGACTATGGCTACACCTTC
15	TRBV28	-	TRBJ1-2	-	CASSLLLGGVYGYTF	TGTGCCAGCAGCTTATTACTCGGGGGCGTCTATGGCTACACCTTC
18	TRBV4-2	few	TRBJ1-2	TRBD1	CASSQDSRGNRGVYGYTF	TGTGCCAGCAGCCAAGATTCGAGAGGGAACAGGGGGGTCTATGGCTACACCTTC
17	TRBV5-1	-	TRBJ2-1	TRBD1	CASSLEIQGAASHEQFF	TGCGCCAGCAGCTTAGAAATACAGGGGGCAGCGTCCCATGAGCAGTTCTTC
16	TRBV9	-	TRBJ2-1	-	CASSSGRGLQMDEQFF	TGTGCCAGCAGCAGCGGGCGGGGGCTCCAGATGGATGAGCAGTTCTTC
14	TRBV27	-	TRBJ1-5	TRBD1	CASSWDRELQPQHF	TGTGCCAGCAGTTGGGACAGGGAACTTCAGCCCCAGCATTTT
12	TRBV2	few	TRBJ1-1	-	CASNPTGVEAFF	TGTGCTAGCAACCCGACCGGGGTCGAAGCTTTCTTT
14	TRBV2	-	TRBJ1-4	TRBD1	CATRQQGIGEKLFF	TGTGCCACTAGACAACAGGGGATAGGTGAAAAACTGTTTTTT
15	TRBV29-1	few	TRBJ2-7	TRBD2	CSPAPSSGAAYEQYF	TGCAGCCCTGCCCCTTCTAGCGGGGCTGCCTACGAGCAGTACTTC
12	TRBV28	-	TRBJ2-7	-	CASSSYKYEQYF	TGTGCCAGCAGTTCATACAAATACGAGCAGTACTTC
14	TRBV20-1	once	TRBJ2-1	-	CSAGQGRGDNEQFF	TGCAGTGCCGGGCAGGGCAGGGGCGACAATGAGCAGTTCTTC
14	TRBV10-3	-	TRBJ1-2	-	CAISGTGNGYGYTF	TGTGCCATCAGTGGAACAGGGAATGGCTATGGCTACACCTTC
15	TRBV6-5	-	TRBJ2-7	-	CASSYSSELTNEQYF	TGTGCCAGCAGTTACTCTTCTGAGCTAACGAACGAGCAGTACTTC
14	TRBV9	few	TRBJ2-1	-	CASSVDGIYNEQFF	TGTGCCAGCAGCGTAGACGGAATCTACAATGAGCAGTTCTTC
13	TRBV9	-	TRBJ2-5	-	CASSVHWQETQYF	TGTGCCAGCAGCGTACACTGGCAAGAGACCCAGTACTTC
13	TRBV6-6	-	TRBJ1-1	TRBD1	CASLQGANTEAFF	TGTGCCAGCCTACAGGGGGCGAACACTGAAGCTTTCTTT
15	TRBV12-3/TRBV12-4	-	TRBJ2-7	-	CASTDNRALSYEQYF	TGTGCCAGCACCGACAACAGGGCCCTCTCCTACGAGCAGTACTTC
16	TRBV7-2	few	TRBJ2-7	TRBD1	CASSGFPGQVSYEQYF	TGTGCCAGCAGCGGATTCCCGGGACAGGTCTCCTACGAGCAGTACTTC
11	TRBV27	-	TRBJ2-5	-	CASSWGSSRFF	TGTGCCAGCAGTTGGGGCAGTAGTCGGTTCTTC
13	TRBV20-1	-	TRBJ2-3	-	CSARDLRTDTQYF	TGCAGTGCTAGGGACCTACGCACAGATACGCAGTATTTT
16	TRBV4-2	-	TRBJ1-5	TRBD1	CASSPSTRTGNQPQHF	TGTGCCAGCAGCCCTAGTACTCGGACAGGGAATCAGCCCCAGCATTTT
15	TRBV28	few	TRBJ2-4	TRBD1	CASSPPDRGLDIQYF	TGTGCCAGCAGTCCACCGGACAGGGGGTTGGACATTCAGTACTTC
14	TRBV28	few	TRBJ2-7	TRBD1	CASSLQGALHEQYF	TGTGCCAGCAGTTTACAGGGGGCTCTCCACGAGCAGTACTTC
17	TRBV4-1	-	TRBJ2-2	-	CASSQGNLGLNTGELFF	TGCGCCAGCAGCCAAGGGAATTTGGGGCTAAACACCGGGGAGTTGTTTTTT
14	TRBV20-1	many	TRBJ2-1	TRBD2	CSATGLAAYNEQFF	TGCAGTGCCACAGGACTAGCGGCTTACAATGAGCAGTTCTTC
12	TRBV20-1	-	TRBJ1-3	-	CSARTGGNTIYF	TGCAGTGCGCGAACTGGTGGAAACACCATATATTTT
13	TRBV7-9	-	TRBJ2-7	TRBD1	CASSPTGVHEQYF	TGTGCCAGCAGCCCGACAGGGGTACACGAGCAGTACTTC
16	TRBV11-2	-	TRBJ2-1	-	CASSLVPSNSYNEQFF	TGTGCCAGCAGCTTAGTCCCCAGCAACTCCTACAATGAGCAGTTCTTC